This T cell receptor beta chain was recorded in a study of cytomegalovirus exposure and HLA in healthy donors (TCRdb year 2017). For the study in its entirety: In an earlier analysis of some 610 of the donors, approximately 300 Gb of sequence data and just under 120 million unique TCR beta sequences from 150 million to 200 million T cells were reported. Four to six DR-DQ haplotypes were handled as single units for association and clustering, since linkage in the cohort was strong. In an earlier analysis of several hundred of the donors, high-throughput TCR beta sequencing was used to judge whether each TCR beta V gene segment behaved as functional or pseudogenic. Both class I and class II loci were covered by HLA typing, at four-digit resolution. In addition to the first cohort of 666 subjects, a separate validation cohort of 120 different subjects was used. Of the 350 to 400 genotyped donors, about 80% fell in the genetic ancestry cluster associated with self-reported Caucasian donors. The study aimed to test whether cataloging public T cell receptors could reveal signatures of past pathogen exposure. An early release covering 550 to 700 HLA-typed donors comprised approximately 300 gigabases of sequencing data and 85 million to 100 million unique TCR sequences. A later analysis re-analyzed previously published TCR beta repertoires from 500 to 700 donors and added high-resolution HLA genotyping to study TCR occurrence patterns. Donor age, sex, ethnicity and CMV serostatus were compiled alongside the repertoire data. Rather than drawing on any new phenotypic data, the later analysis identified candidate immune exposures from TCR beta sequences and the way those sequences occurred across donors. A later genetic analysis took genome-wide SNP genotypes for about three fifths of the 666 donors and used that subset as a discovery cohort. The study combined high-throughput TCR immunosequencing, statistical association of individual TCRs with disease status, and machine learning to predict cytomegalovirus infection status. The study profiled the T cell repertoires of 500 to 800 subjects by immunosequencing and related them to cytomegalovirus serostatus. Across approximately 400 genotyped donors of the cohort, an average of roughly 250,000 unique TCR beta nucleotide sequences per donor were sequenced, and roughly a sixth of those sequences were non-productive. Every repertoire in the discovery cohort had been generated on one and the same sequencing platform. Typing coverage varied by locus: 629-630 donors for A, B, C, DRB1 and DQB1; about 520 for DQA1; more than 600 for DPA1; about 450 for DPB1.

With regard to this clone: The target of this receptor is not known. Base quality data are lacking; no much larger clone is found one base away.

The cohort consisted of 650 to 700 healthy bone marrow donors. At the time of sampling, all cohort members were nominally healthy, though unrecorded immune exposures were likely present. The donor was CMV seropositive and was included in the group of 289 seropositive cohort members. A peripheral blood sample was collected from each donor, and TCR beta sequencing was performed on peripheral blood mononuclear cells. Genomic DNA was extracted from the blood cell samples with the Qiagen DNeasy Blood Extraction Kit. The research as a whole found: Sequencing depth was assumed to be roughly uniform across donors in the presence/absence analyses, though that assumption may not hold. In a later analysis, HLA-associated TCR beta chains showed more clonal expansion and lower generation probabilities than non-associated chains that were equally common. In this cohort, only TCR beta chains were sequenced, and detectable features were limited by the absence of alpha or paired-chain data. In a later genetic analysis, fewer N-insertions in productive TCRs were reported among donors in an Asian-associated ancestry cluster than the approximately 670-donor mean. Because counts were too low, 15 to 20 rarely observed V segments, including chromosome 9 orphons, were excluded from the earlier analysis of some 540 of the donors. In an earlier analysis of some 500 of the donors, most TCR beta V segments appeared in productive rearrangements about 90% or about 30% of the time, broadly matching IMGT annotations. In a later analysis, TCR association rates were found to vary across HLA loci, with the most associated TCRs seen for DRB1 alleles and the fewest for HLA-C alleles. In both the original and validation cohorts, the classifier was reported to diagnose cytomegalovirus status with high specificity and sensitivity. Assigning TCR associations to individual alleles was difficult when HLA alleles, especially DR and DQ, strongly co-occurred. It was suggested by the authors that the approach could potentially be generalized to other disease states and immunological phenotypes. An association between a missense DCLRE1C variant and V-gene and J-gene trimming of TCR beta chains was found in a later genetic analysis and replicated in an independent cohort. In vitro tests confirmed that a few of the cytomegalovirus-associated TCR beta chains recognize cytomegalovirus antigens. A further reported finding was that TCR beta sequences accurately predicted the HLA-A and HLA-B alleles for most subjects in the first cohort. A cluster of highly shared sequence variants was judged likely to be a technical artifact of the sequencing pipeline. The study gave a list of over 150 TCR beta chains associated with cytomegalovirus. Specific HLA alleles were associated with 15,000 to 20,000 TCR beta sequences at a false discovery rate of 0.05 in a later analysis. In a later analysis, several top co-occurrence clusters were reported to appear linked to parvovirus B19, influenza, CMV and Epstein-Barr virus. Because the 87-base-pair reads could not distinguish some IMGT-functional V segments, including TRBV6-2 and TRBV6-3, those segments were excluded. Because HLA typing was missing for some donors at each locus, association tests included only the typed subset. According to a later analysis, most CMV-associated TCR beta chains appeared to be HLA-restricted, and the HLA associations seemed to be driven largely by CMV exposure. Across donors, most TCR sequences were observed very rarely, whereas some public TCRs were present in many individuals. Linkage disequilibrium might explain the correlated functional status among segregating V segments, but an unknown experimental factor could not be ruled out. CMV serostatus was the only immune exposure information available for the cohort.

The CDR3 contains 12 residues, cysteine and phenylalanine counted. Only the CDR3 portion is preserved as DNA: 36 bases, with reading frame beginning at the first base. The germline V gene (reference sequence) specifies MNHEY as CDR1 and SMNVEV as CDR2. Ends trimmed: V by 6 bases, J by 5 bases; bases unmatched to a gene: 2. Preparation of the library involved the immunoSEQ multiplex PCR assay. A mixture of 60 forward primers for TCR Vbeta segments and 13 reverse primers for TCR Jbeta segments was used in the multiplex PCR. The CDR3 region of rearranged TCR beta genes was amplified from genomic DNA by a multiplex PCR assay. Amplified TCR beta libraries were sequenced as 87-base-pair reads on the Illumina HiSeq System. In the original analysis: In a later analysis, around 80 million unique TCR beta chains were counted across the roughly 610 repertoires, and around 11 million of these chains were shared by at least two donors. A nearest-neighbor algorithm error-corrected the raw reads and collapsed the reads into unique sequences, merging closely related sequences to remove PCR and sequencing errors. To assign V, D and J gene segments, CDR3 sequences were aligned to IMGT reference sequences. For a sequence to be retained, a match of at least six nucleotides was required to both a V gene segment and a J gene segment. A rearrangement counted as productive if the CDR3 had no stop codons and remained in frame with V and J, and every other rearrangement counted as non-productive. Following IMGT convention, CDR3 was defined as the stretch from the second conserved V-encoded cysteine up to the conserved J-encoded phenylalanine. The earlier analysis of about 500 of the donors excluded sequences that lacked an unambiguous match to a single V gene segment. In an earlier analysis of about 590 of the donors, a V segment was called functional when productive rearrangements were above 56.7%, and segregating when the standard deviation between donors exceeded 5%. A statistical classification framework was built to diagnose cytomegalovirus status from the catalog of TCR beta chain sequences. V and J gene assignment, in a later analysis, came from comparing TCR nucleotide sequences with IMGT/GENE-DB human TR gene sequences. A later analysis assigned CDR3 sequences and most-parsimonious VDJ recombination scenarios with the TCRdist pipeline. In a later analysis, each TCR beta chain was defined by its CDR3 amino acid sequence together with its V-gene family, and reads lacking a unique V-gene family were excluded. To address suspected cross-contamination and a sequencing artifact, a later analysis removed 450 to 700 highly shared, low-generation-probability nucleotide sequences. In a later analysis, a clonal expansion index for each public chain was calculated from normalized within-repertoire ranks of inferred template counts. In a later analysis, generation probabilities were computed with a VDJ recombination model fitted to out-of-frame rearrangements, and the resulting probabilities were checked against IGoR. Hypergeometric tests were used in a later analysis to score TCR-TCR, TCR-HLA and TCR-CMV co-occurrence, with a repertoire-size bias correction applied to the TCR pairs. In a later analysis, false discovery rates were estimated by permuting HLA or CMV assignments 20 times. In a later analysis, co-occurring TCRs were grouped with DBSCAN, and TCRdist sequence similarity was added when clustering was performed within HLA-allele-positive subsets. For co-occurrence clustering, repertoires with fewer than 30,000 or more than 120,000 public chains were excluded, along with five repertoires with anomalous nucleotide sharing. TCRdb limited this immuneACCESS table to in-frame rearrangements with V and J called. A share of clones is missing; checked studies link under half to unresolved V genes, and the rest is unexplained. Clonal size and the V and J genes are those of that table, whereas D and trimming came from the DNA. This sample has some 180,000 clones in its table, and around 83% of those were observed once. Around 2.5% of the sample lies in the top ten.

This clonotype was sampled from a man in his thirties or forties in good health and CMV-seropositive. The sample taken for sequencing was PBMCs. This chain joins TRBV27 to TRBJ2-3; 7 junctional bases match TRBD2. The CDR3 has the sequence CASRAGEDTQYF. The nucleotide sequence is TGTGCCAGCAGGGCGGGGGAAGATACGCAGTATTTT.